A single sample is the source of the 16 T cell receptor beta chains below, sequenced in a study of T cells in Graves' hyperthyroidism and ophthalmopathy (dated by TCRdb to the late 2010s). The library was obtained by multiplex PCR. Data came from an Illumina HiSeq 2000. TCR beta CDR3 regions were amplified from RNA transcripts. The first round of RT-PCR for the TCR CDR3 was performed with the HTBI primer set and the Qiagen OneStep RT-PCR kit. TCRdb itself trimmed the public reads at Q25 with fastp, ran MiXCR and retained productive beta chains. Rows are combined by CDR3 protein, so each entry shows the most common genes and DNA. In all, the sample holds about 290,000 distinct CDR3 sequences, and around a sixth of those were seen once. The ten largest clones take up 33% of the sample. The sequencing sample was made of blood. Receptor source: a man aged 30-40 years with Graves' hyperthyroidism.

The chain uses TRBV12-3 or TRBV12-4 and TRBJ2-7; tentatively, D is TRBD2 (6 bases). There are 12 residues in the CDR3. V lost 6 bases to trimming and J lost 7 bases, with 13 bases between them. DNA for the CDR3: TGTGCCAGCAGCGGAGGGACCTTAGAGCAGTACTTC. This encodes CASSGGTLEQYF.

This clonotype showed up many times. The V gene is TRBV12-3 or TRBV12-4, the J gene TRBJ2-1, with 9 bases identical to TRBD2. The CDR3 extends over 15 amino acids. With 1 base clipped from V and 8 bases from J, the junction kept 6 bases outside the gene matches. The CDR3 sequence: CASSLGTSGRDEQFF. The CDR3 DNA reads TGTGCCAGCAGTTTAGGAACTAGCGGGCGAGATGAGCAGTTCTTC.

The genes are TRBV19 and TRBJ2-1, with D perhaps matching TRBD2 (6 bases). Germline V gene sequence: CDR1 LNHDA, CDR2 SQIVND (reference sequence). Trimming stripped 0 bases from V and 4 bases from J, with 10 bases between. The length of the CDR3 is 15 residues. Written as DNA, the CDR3 is TGTGCCAGTAGTATAGATGAGGGAGGTTACAATGAGCAGTTCTTC. As protein: CASSIDEGGYNEQFF.

At least ten counts were recorded for this clonotype. This chain connects TRBV7-2 to TRBJ2-1, with D possibly matching TRBD2 (5 bases). The CDR3 has 13 amino acids. Germline CDR1 SGHTA, CDR2 FQGNSA. V gave up 1 base and J gave up 10 bases, with 11 bases separating them. The CDR3 sequence is CASSLDSGKEQFF. In nucleotides, the CDR3 is TGTGCCAGCAGCTTAGACTCCGGGAAAGAGCAGTTCTTC.

This sequence joins TRBV29-1 and TRBJ2-2; no clear D. Per the germline V gene, CDR1 is SQVTM and CDR2 is ANQGSEA. This CDR3 comprises 11 residues. V was shortened by 4 bases and J by 4 bases, with 4 bases between the two germline ends. CDR3 amino acids: CSVAPTGELFF. In DNA, the CDR3 is TGCAGCGTTGCTCCCACCGGGGAGCTGTTTTTT.

Many counts were recorded for this clonotype. CDR3 in DNA: TGTGCCAGCAGTGAAACCGGGACAGGGACCTACGAGCAGTACTTC. It yields the protein CASSETGTGTYEQYF. The chain recombines TRBV25-1 with TRBJ2-7; 9 positions agree with TRBD1. Germline V gene lookup returns CDR1 MGHDK and CDR2 SYGVNS. Trimming removed 2 bases from V and 2 bases from J; junction bases left unmatched: 4. CDR3 length: 15 residues.

Concerning this clonotype itself: Possible read error: a much larger clone is one base away. DNA of the CDR3: TGTGTCAGCAGCCCGAGCTTCTACAATGAGCAGTTCTTC. This sequence encodes CVSSPSFYNEQFF. The gene calls are TRBV3-1 and TRBJ2-1; D not certain. The germline V gene has CDR1 LGHDT and CDR2 YNNKEL (reference sequence). The CDR3 spans 13 residues.

The chain employs TRBV6-1 and TRBJ2-5, with D unresolved. The CDR3 totals 8 residues. Germline values: CDR1 MNHNS, CDR2 SASEGT. Trimming left V 10 bases short and J 13 bases short, with 10 bases between. The DNA of the CDR3 is TGTGCCACCATAAGGGTGTACTTC. It is translated as CATIRVYF.

This clonotype has a handful of counts. The V and J genes are TRBV5-6 and TRBJ1-2; no clear D gene. CDR3 size: 13 residues. Germline V gene lookup returns CDR1 SGHDT and CDR2 YYEEEE. The germline V and J ends were trimmed by 2 bases and 8 bases, with 13 bases remaining between them. The DNA for the CDR3 is TGTGCCAGCAGCTTCGGGTCCCCGGAGGGCTACACCTTC. This gives the protein CASSFGSPEGYTF.

This clonotype was recorded a few times. V is TRBV15 and J is TRBJ1-2; D is unresolved. The CDR3 spans 14 residues. The germline V gene encodes CDR1 LNHNV and CDR2 YYDKDF (reference sequence). V was shortened by 1 base and J by 3 bases, with 9 bases between the two germline ends. CDR3 nucleotides: TGTGCCACCAGCAGAGCCCAGAGCCACTATGGCTACACCTTC. It codes for CATSRAQSHYGYTF. Full variable domain (remainder filled in from reference TRBV15 and TRBJ1-2): DAMVIQNPRYQVTQFGKPVTLSCSQTLNHNVMYWYQQKSSQAPKLLFHYYDKDFNNEADTPDNFQSRRPNTSFCFLDIRSPGLGDTAMYLCATSRAQSHYGYTFGSGTRLTVV.

This clonotype was detected ten times or more. CDR3 protein: CATSDLQAVRTDTQYF. The CDR3 DNA follows: TGTGCCACCAGTGATTTGCAGGCGGTACGCACAGATACGCAGTATTTT. The V call is TRBV24-1, the J call TRBJ2-3; D not resolved. Germline CDR1 and CDR2: KGHDR and SFDVKD. V was trimmed by 0 bases and J by 1 base, leaving 10 bases between them. This CDR3 region has 16 residues.

In this sample, this clonotype turned up many times. The rearrangement links TRBV15 to TRBJ2-5, with TRBD2 matching 11 bases. Germline V gene data show CDR1 as LNHNV and CDR2 as YYDKDF (reference sequence). The CDR3 extends over 17 amino acids. V was pared by 2 bases and J by 5 bases, with 10 bases of the junction left unmatched. CDR3 sequence (DNA): TGTGCCACCAGCAGATCCTCAACTAGCGGGAGATGTGAGACCCAGTACTTC. Translation: CATSRSSTSGRCETQYF.

This clonotype was seen many times. The V call is TRBV11-1, the J call TRBJ2-7; D possibly matches TRBD1 or TRBD2 (5 bases each). Trimming shortened V by 3 bases and J by 2 bases, and 11 bases separated the two germline ends. There are 14 residues in the CDR3. Germline CDR1 is SGHAT and CDR2 is FQDESV (reference sequence). This CDR3 is CASSLGTATYEQYF. CDR3 bases: TGTGCCAGCAGCTTGGGGACCGCTACCTACGAGCAGTACTTC.

This clonotype occurred many times. This sequence joins TRBV10-2 and TRBJ1-2; 7 bases match TRBD1. Germline V CDR1 and CDR2: WSHSY, SAAADI. The V and J ends lost 8 bases and 0 bases, in that order; junction bases with no gene match: 12. The CDR3 covers 16 residues. The DNA of the CDR3 is TGCGCCAGCCAAAGTTCCAGGGGGACAGCTAACTATGGCTACACCTTC. This sequence encodes CASQSSRGTANYGYTF.

This clonotype was seen a handful of times. J is TRBJ1-1 and V is TRBV5-1; TRBD1 might be the D (5 bases). The germline V gene encodes CDR1 SGHRS and CDR2 YFSETQ. The germline V and J ends were trimmed by 4 bases and 0 bases, with 13 bases remaining between them. The CDR3 is made up of 15 amino acids. CDR3 in DNA: TGCGCCAGCAGCCTGGGACGGACCTTGAACACTGAAGCTTTCTTT. This gives the protein CASSLGRTLNTEAFF. The full variable domain, rest sourced from reference TRBV5-1 and TRBJ1-1, is KAGVTQTPRYLIKTRGQQVTLSCSPISGHRSVSWYQQTPGQGLQFLFEYFSETQRNKGNFPGRFSGRQFSNSRSEMNVSTLELGDSALYLCASSLGRTLNTEAFFGQGTRLTVV.

This clonotype has a handful of counts. The V and J genes are TRBV28 and TRBJ2-7, with 7 positions matching TRBD2. Germline V CDR1 and CDR2: MDHEN, SYDVKM. The CDR3 covers 14 residues. J was trimmed by 0 bases and V by 9 bases; bases with no gene match: 8. Here the CDR3 reads CASGRAGLSYEQYF. The CDR3 coding sequence is TGTGCCAGTGGGCGAGCGGGGCTCTCCTACGAGCAGTACTTC.